Below are 32 T cell receptor beta chains sequenced from a single sample in a study of cytomegalovirus exposure and HLA in healthy donors. A multiplex PCR was run with 60 Vbeta primers and 13 Jbeta primers. The repertoire was sequenced with immunoSEQ multiplex PCR; TCRdb's copy has only in-frame clones and lacks some. The sample includes 150,000 to 200,000 clones, about four fifths seen only once; the top ten take about 5.6%. The specimen was PBMCs. Receptors were obtained from a woman aged 30 to 39 in good health and CMV-seropositive.

The rearrangement uses TRBV7-9 and TRBJ2-7; 7 bases are a match to TRBD2. With V trimmed by 0 bases and J by 5 bases, 7 bases remained unmatched. Germline lookup yields CDR1 SEHNR and CDR2 FQNEAQ (reference sequence). The CDR3 runs 15 residues. CDR3 sequence: CASSLAKAGVNEQYF. The CDR3 DNA reads as TGTGCCAGCAGCTTAGCGAAGGCGGGGGTGAACGAGCAGTACTTC.

Turning to this clone: The junction shows a germline mismatch at one end, possibly a read error. The J gene is TRBJ1-1, the V gene TRBV7-9, with D tentatively TRBD1 (6 bases). In germline, CDR1 is SEHNR, CDR2 FQNEAQ (reference sequence). This CDR3 has 12 residues. The CDR3 spells CSSSFPGEEAFF. DNA for the CDR3: TGTTCCAGCAGCTTCCCAGGGGAGGAAGCTTTCTTT.

The chain uses TRBV5-1 and TRBJ2-1; TRBD1 matches 9 bases. The CDR3 consists of 14 residues. Germline values: CDR1 SGHRS, CDR2 YFSETQ. Trimming removed 9 bases from V and 4 bases from J; junction bases left unmatched: 8. CDR3 sequence reads: CATSQGQGYNEQFF. In DNA, the CDR3 is TGCGCCACGTCACAGGGACAGGGTTACAATGAGCAGTTCTTC.

The chain combines TRBV15 with TRBJ2-1; D not resolved. The CDR3 extends over 13 amino acids. V was pared by 2 bases and J by 4 bases, with 6 bases between. The germline V gene encodes CDR1 LNHNV and CDR2 YYDKDF (reference sequence). Here the CDR3 reads CATSRLAYNEQFF. The DNA for the CDR3 is TGTGCCACCAGCAGATTAGCATACAATGAGCAGTTCTTC.

The chain joins TRBV28 to TRBJ1-2, with a possible D match to TRBD1 (5 bases). This CDR3 is 16 amino acids long. V gave up 3 bases and J gave up 2 bases, with 16 bases separating them. Germline values: CDR1 MDHEN, CDR2 SYDVKM. In nucleotides, the CDR3 is TGTGCCAGCAGTTTGGTCCTGCCAGGGATCAACTATGGCTACACCTTC. Amino acids: CASSLVLPGINYGYTF.

This chain joins TRBV4-1 and TRBJ1-2, with D unclear. The CDR3 sequence is 16 residues long. CDR1 and CDR2 (germline): MGHRA, YSYEKL. Deletions cut 2 bases from V and 5 bases from J, with 18 bases between. CDR3 sequence (DNA): TGCGCCAGCAGCCAAAGCGACGTACCAAACCTATATGGCTACACCTTC. Translated, it gives CASSQSDVPNLYGYTF.

This chain links TRBV15 with TRBJ2-1; 7 bases are a match to TRBD2. The V and J ends lost 3 bases and 8 bases, in that order; junction bases with no gene match: 10. This CDR3 spans 15 amino acids. Germline CDR1 and CDR2: LNHNV and YYDKDF (reference sequence). DNA of the CDR3: TGTGCCACCAGCAGGAGGCGTCAGGGAGGGGATGAGCAGTTCTTC. Translated: CATSRRRQGGDEQFF.

This chain connects TRBV5-1 to TRBJ2-5, with a weak D call TRBD1 (7 bases). Germline CDR1 is SGHRS and CDR2 is YFSETQ. The length of the CDR3 is 17 residues. Trimming removed 4 bases from V and 2 bases from J, with 21 bases in between. DNA of the CDR3: TGCGCCAGCAGCGGCTTGGAAGGGGCAGGGGGGCAAGAGACCCAGTACTTC. Amino acids: CASSGLEGAGGQETQYF.

J is TRBJ2-5 and V is TRBV28; TRBD1 agrees at 7 bases. The ends lost 5 bases at V and 2 bases at J; junction bases unmatched: 8. Germline assignment: CDR1 MDHEN and CDR2 SYDVKM. The CDR3 runs to 15 residues. Here the CDR3 reads CASSRTGLRQETQYF. DNA for the CDR3: TGTGCCAGCAGTCGGACAGGTCTAAGGCAAGAGACCCAGTACTTC.

The chain links TRBV5-1 to TRBJ2-1; 15 bases are shared with TRBD2. J was trimmed by 4 bases and V by 2 bases; bases with no gene match: 1. The CDR3 has 16 residues. Germline V gives CDR1 SGHRS, CDR2 YFSETQ. CDR3 nucleotides: TGCGCCAGCAGCTTCGGACTAGCGGGAGGGTACAATGAGCAGTTCTTC. As protein: CASSFGLAGGYNEQFF.

The V gene is TRBV6-5, the J gene TRBJ2-7; no clear D. This CDR3 contains 11 residues. Germline lookup yields CDR1 MNHEY and CDR2 SVGAGI. The V gene lost 6 bases and the J gene lost 6 bases, with 9 bases spanning the gap. The CDR3 DNA reads TGTGCCAGCAGGTATCTCTCCGAGCAGTACTTC. It encodes CASRYLSEQYF.

The chain has TRBV5-1 and TRBJ1-2; TRBD1 matches 11 bases. V lost 2 bases to trimming and J lost 8 bases; unmatched junction nucleotides: 8. The CDR3 covers 15 residues. Germline loops: CDR1 SGHRS, CDR2 YFSETQ. Here the CDR3 DNA reads TGCGCCAGCAGCTTACCCGGACAGGGGGCAGTCGGCTACACCTTC. Encoded protein: CASSLPGQGAVGYTF. Variable domain in full (rest from reference TRBV5-1 and TRBJ1-2): KAGVTQTPRYLIKTRGQQVTLSCSPISGHRSVSWYQQTPGQGLQFLFEYFSETQRNKGNFPGRFSGRQFSNSRSEMNVSTLELGDSALYLCASSLPGQGAVGYTFGSGTRLTVV.

The chain recombines TRBV10-2 with TRBJ1-4; TRBD1 matches at 8 bases. V shed 6 bases, J shed 8 bases, and the junction held 17 bases outside the gene matches. This CDR3 has 17 amino acids. Per germline, CDR1 WSHSY and CDR2 SAAADI. CDR3 amino acids: CASRVPRTDRVREKLFF. DNA of the CDR3: TGCGCCAGCAGGGTACCCCGAACGGACAGGGTCAGGGAAAAACTGTTTTTT.

By sample fraction, this clone is medium-sized. The rearrangement uses TRBV4-3 and TRBJ1-4, with no clear D. CDR1 is LGHNA and CDR2 is YSLEER in the germline V gene. The CDR3 spans 14 residues. Trimming removed 8 bases from V and 6 bases from J, with 16 bases in between. CDR3 bases: TGCGCCAGCTCAACTAGTCAGGCGGATGAAAAACTGTTTTTT. This translates into CASSTSQADEKLFF.

This clone was detected once. The genes are TRBV15 and TRBJ1-2; no clear D. The V gene lost 0 bases and the J gene lost 4 bases, with 18 bases spanning the gap. CDR3 length: 17 residues. The germline V gene encodes CDR1 LNHNV and CDR2 YYDKDF (reference sequence). The CDR3 region has the DNA TGTGCCACCAGCAGAGATCTCTTTGAGGGAGTAGGCTATGGCTACACCTTC. Protein: CATSRDLFEGVGYGYTF.

V usage is TRBV27 and J usage is TRBJ2-2; 8 positions agree with TRBD1. The germline gives CDR1 MNHEY, CDR2 SMNVEV (reference sequence). This CDR3 has 14 amino acids. V lost 7 bases to trimming and J lost 5 bases; unmatched junction nucleotides: 6. As DNA, the CDR3 is TGTGCCAGCACCGACAGGGGCGGGACCGGGGAGCTGTTTTTT. Translating it yields CASTDRGGTGELFF.

The chain recombines TRBV6-5 with TRBJ1-1; 10 bases are shared with TRBD1. Germline V gives CDR1 MNHEY, CDR2 SVGAGI. V was pared by 7 bases and J by 0 bases, with 2 bases of the junction left unmatched. This CDR3 spans 14 amino acids. The CDR3 loop reads CASTDRGLNTEAFF. The CDR3 coding sequence is TGTGCCAGCACCGACAGGGGGCTGAACACTGAAGCTTTCTTT.

The chain uses TRBV5-6 and TRBJ1-1; 11 bases match TRBD1. Looked up from germline, CDR1 is SGHDT and CDR2 is YYEEEE. V lost 6 bases to trimming and J lost 4 bases; unmatched junction nucleotides: 8. The CDR3 spans 15 residues. The DNA of the CDR3 is TGTGCCAGCATCTTCACCGGGACAGGGGGCACTGAAGCTTTCTTT. It translates to CASIFTGTGGTEAFF.

The V and J genes are TRBV15 and TRBJ1-2, with 7 bases identical to TRBD1. From germline, CDR1 is LNHNV and CDR2 YYDKDF (reference sequence). The CDR3 spans 16 residues. Trimming removed 1 base from V and 3 bases from J; junction bases left unmatched: 8. The CDR3 protein is CATSRGHRGMDYGYTF. The CDR3, as DNA: TGTGCCACCAGCAGAGGGCACAGGGGCATGGACTATGGCTACACCTTC.

The chain uses TRBV5-1 and TRBJ2-1; tentatively, D is TRBD2 (7 bases). The CDR3 sequence is 15 residues long. Trimming left V 4 bases short and J 3 bases short, with 14 bases between. Per germline, CDR1 SGHRS and CDR2 YFSETQ. This CDR3 is CASSGGGASYNEQFF. The CDR3 DNA sequence: TGCGCCAGCAGCGGGGGGGGCGCCAGCTACAATGAGCAGTTCTTC. The entire variable domain, with the rest obtained from reference TRBV5-1 and TRBJ2-1, is as follows: KAGVTQTPRYLIKTRGQQVTLSCSPISGHRSVSWYQQTPGQGLQFLFEYFSETQRNKGNFPGRFSGRQFSNSRSEMNVSTLELGDSALYLCASSGGGASYNEQFFGPGTRLTVL.

The V gene is TRBV5-1, the J gene TRBJ2-7; D remains ambiguous. Trimming cost V 2 bases and J 2 bases, with 8 bases left between them. CDR1 SGHRS and CDR2 YFSETQ come from the germline V gene. The CDR3 has 13 residues. Here the CDR3 reads CASSLGAAYEQYF. The DNA of the CDR3 is TGCGCCAGCAGCTTAGGAGCCGCCTACGAGCAGTACTTC.

The chain couples TRBV15 to TRBJ2-5, with 10 positions matching TRBD2. The germline CDR1 and CDR2 sequences are LNHNV and YYDKDF (reference sequence). The CDR3 loop spans 16 amino acids. The trim removed 3 bases at V and 0 bases at J, leaving 4 bases unmatched. Here the CDR3 DNA reads TGTGCCACCAGCAGTCTAGCGGGGGCCTACCAAGAGACCCAGTACTTC. Translation gives CATSSLAGAYQETQYF.

This chain connects TRBV5-1 to TRBJ2-3, with a possible D match to TRBD1 (6 bases). Germline V lookup: CDR1 SGHRS, CDR2 YFSETQ. The CDR3 loop spans 14 amino acids. Trimming took 5 bases from V and 4 from J, leaving 14 bases between them. CDR3 coding DNA: TGCGCCAGCAGAGTACAGGGAAGCGCAGATACGCAGTATTTT. It is translated as CASRVQGSADTQYF.

For this clone: This specimen includes other DNA sequences encoding the same CDR3. V and J are TRBV7-9 and TRBJ2-7; 7 bases map to TRBD2. With 0 bases clipped from V and 4 bases from J, the junction kept 0 bases outside the gene matches. There are 13 residues in the CDR3. Germline loops: CDR1 SEHNR, CDR2 FQNEAQ (reference sequence). The CDR3 reads CASSLAGGYEQYF. The CDR3, as DNA: TGTGCCAGCAGCTTAGCGGGGGGGTACGAGCAGTACTTC.

There are many counts of this clone. The rearrangement uses TRBV7-9 and TRBJ1-1; D remains unclear. The CDR3 extends over 13 amino acids. V was trimmed by 5 bases and J by 4 bases, leaving 11 bases between them. Germline values: CDR1 SEHNR, CDR2 FQNEAQ (reference sequence). Here the CDR3 reads CASSVGSFTEAFF. The CDR3 DNA reads TGTGCCAGCAGCGTAGGGAGTTTCACTGAAGCTTTCTTT.

There are a few counts of this clone. The chain's CDR3 is CASSRVGQSIQNIQYF. The CDR3 DNA reads TGCGCCAGCAGCCGTGTGGGACAGTCCATACAAAACATTCAGTACTTC. The chain combines TRBV4-1 with TRBJ2-4; TRBD1 matches at 7 bases. The CDR3 extends over 16 amino acids. With 4 bases clipped from V and 5 bases from J, the junction kept 11 bases outside the gene matches. Germline lookup yields CDR1 MGHRA and CDR2 YSYEKL.

This clone was seen just once. V gene TRBV6-1 combines with J gene TRBJ2-3, with D unclear. This CDR3 comprises 13 residues. The germline V and J ends were trimmed by 0 bases and 5 bases, with 6 bases remaining between them. CDR1 is MNHNS, CDR2 SASEGT, per germline. CDR3 DNA sequence: TGTGCCAGCAGTGAAGCGAGGAAAGATACGCAGTATTTT. It yields the protein CASSEARKDTQYF.

V and J are TRBV7-9 and TRBJ2-1; D perhaps matches TRBD1 (6 bases). V was cut by 5 bases and J by 9 bases, with 17 bases left in between. The germline CDR1 and CDR2 sequences are SEHNR and FQNEAQ (reference sequence). The CDR3 consists of 14 residues. CDR3 DNA sequence: TGTGCCAGCAGCCCCGAGGGGACAACAACTGAGCAGTTCTTC. Translating gives CASSPEGTTTEQFF.

Comments on this clone: The junction departs from germline at one end; a sequencing error may be responsible. CDR3 residues: CASSQPGYNEQFF. In DNA form, the CDR3 reads TGTGCTAGCAGCCAGCCAGGTTACAATGAGCAGTTCTTC. The chain carries TRBV7-7 and TRBJ2-1; the D is unclear. The CDR3 contains 13 residues. Looked up from germline, CDR1 is SSHAT and CDR2 is FNYEAQ (reference sequence).

The V and J genes are TRBV6-5 and TRBJ2-2; 10 bases are a match to TRBD2. J lost 7 bases, V lost 7 bases, and 9 bases had no gene match. The germline V gene encodes CDR1 MNHEY and CDR2 SVGAGI. The CDR3 runs to 15 residues. The DNA for the CDR3 is TGTGCCAGCACCGGGACTAGCGATGCCCACGGGGAGCTGTTTTTT. It is translated as CASTGTSDAHGELFF.

This clone was counted a single time. The V call is TRBV5-6, the J call TRBJ2-7; weak D call: TRBD1 (5 bases). CDR1 and CDR2 (germline): SGHDT, YYEEEE. Trimming removed 2 bases at V and 3 bases at J, with 6 bases between. The CDR3 totals 12 residues. CDR3 sequence (DNA): TGTGCCAGCAGCTTCACAGGCTACGAGCAGTACTTC. Its translation is CASSFTGYEQYF. The full variable domain, in which reference TRBV5-6 and TRBJ2-7 provide the parts outside the CDR3, is DAGVTQSPTHLIKTRGQQVTLRCSPKSGHDTVSWYQQALGQGPQFIFQYYEEEERQRGNFPDRFSGHQFPNYSSELNVNALLLGDSALYLCASSFTGYEQYFGPGTRLTVT.

The gene calls are TRBV4-2 and TRBJ1-2; D may be TRBD1 (5 bases). CDR1 and CDR2 (germline): LGHNA, YNFKEQ. The CDR3 loop spans 14 amino acids. Trimming removed 4 bases from V and 7 bases from J, with 16 bases in between. The CDR3 loop is CASSPLGGASGYTF. CDR3 nucleotide sequence: TGTGCCAGCAGCCCCTTAGGAGGGGCCAGTGGCTACACCTTC.